This T cell receptor beta chain appears in the sequencing data of a study of chemoradiotherapy in HPV16-positive cancers. Overall study results and limits: Candidate HPV-specific clones and E7-related TCR motifs grew in tumor during treatment.

Concerning this clone itself: No antigen is known for it.

Looked up from germline, CDR1 is LNHDA and CDR2 is SQIVND (reference sequence). CDR3 length equals 15 residues. Losses at the gene ends were 9 bases for V and 7 bases for J; bases not matched to a gene: 17. Data came from immunoSEQ multiplex PCR; TCRdb stores just in-frame clones and leaves some out. The repertoire holds about 12,000 clones, with around 80% as singletons. This TCR was recovered from a human donor with HPV-associated anogenital cancer. V is TRBV19 and J is TRBJ1-2; 7 bases align to TRBD1. This sample was taken from a patient who underwent chemoradiotherapy. The CDR3 coding sequence is TGTGCCAGCCCGCCGGGGTCAGGGGGGGTATGTGGCTACACCTTC. This translates into CASPPGSGGVCGYTF.